This entry is about one T cell receptor (beta chain). What it binds is not known. Only in-frame clones appear in the TCRdb table, and some are missing; sequencing was by immunoSEQ multiplex PCR. The repertoire holds about 150,000 clones, with 88% as singletons. Donors were drawn from the roughly 110-subject validation cohort, separate from the roughly 700-subject first cohort. V dropped 7 bases and J dropped 3 bases, with 16 bases sitting between them. Germline CDR1 and CDR2: MNHEY and SVGAGI. CDR3 length: 14 amino acids. The sample belongs to a study of cytomegalovirus exposure and HLA in healthy donors. Study-level results: Cytomegalovirus association was assigned to more than 150 TCR beta chains. CMV antigen specificity of a few CMV-associated chains was confirmed in vitro.

This clonotype was obtained from a man between 18 and 35 years old in good health and CMV-seronegative. This chain links TRBV6-5 with TRBJ2-7, with D tentatively TRBD2 (5 bases). Sequencing was carried out using PBMCs. The CDR3 nucleotides read TGTGCCAGCACCGTTCCGGGAAGACACTACGAGCAGTACTTC. Translating gives CASTVPGRHYEQYF.